The clone carrying this T cell receptor beta chain was detected once. The sample comes from a study of follicular helper T cells after annual influenza vaccination. Looking at the study overall: Some donors were sampled over the 2013-2014, 2014-2015 and 2015-2016 vaccinations.

Germline V CDR1 and CDR2: MNHEY, SVGAGI. J lost 7 bases, V lost 0 bases, and 8 bases had no gene match. There are 16 residues in the CDR3. Method: immunoSEQ multiplex PCR; TCRdb's copy keeps in-frame clones and lacks some. The profile shows 9,000 to 13,000 clones, more than 75% of them singletons. Sample time point: 2014-2015 season, pre-vaccination. The sequence was collected from an adult who received the influenza vaccine. Specimen: CXCR5- memory CD4+ T cells sorted from blood, collected on the day of influenza vaccination. This chain joins TRBV6-5 and TRBJ2-7, with 11 bases fitting TRBD2. The DNA of the CDR3 is TGTGCCAGCAGTTACTCGATGCGGACTAGCGGGTTTGAGCAGTACTTC. This gives the protein CASSYSMRTSGFEQYF.